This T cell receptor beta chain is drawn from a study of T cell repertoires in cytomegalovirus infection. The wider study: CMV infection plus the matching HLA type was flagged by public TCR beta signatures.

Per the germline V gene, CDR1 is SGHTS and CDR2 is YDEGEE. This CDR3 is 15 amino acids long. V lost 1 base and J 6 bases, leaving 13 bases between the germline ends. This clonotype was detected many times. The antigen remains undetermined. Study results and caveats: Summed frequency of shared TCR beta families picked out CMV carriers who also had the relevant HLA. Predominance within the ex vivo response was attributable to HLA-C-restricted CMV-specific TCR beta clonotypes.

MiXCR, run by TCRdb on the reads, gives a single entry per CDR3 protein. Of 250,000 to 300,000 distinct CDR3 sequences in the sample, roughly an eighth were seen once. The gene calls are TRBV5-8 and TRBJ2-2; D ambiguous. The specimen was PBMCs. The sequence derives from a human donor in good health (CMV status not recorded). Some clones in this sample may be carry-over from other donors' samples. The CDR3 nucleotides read TGTGCCAGCAGCTTGATGAAGCATGCGTCCGGGGAGCTGTTTTTT. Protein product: CASSLMKHASGELFF.